These T cell receptor beta chains were read from a single sample in a study of shared clonotypes between healthy human individuals. Sequencing was performed with immunoSEQ multiplex PCR; in TCRdb, only in-frame clones are kept and a portion is missing. The table has around 1.1 million clones, more than 75% seen once; the top ten hold roughly 0.62%. The sequenced sample consisted of memory CD4+ T cells from PBMCs. The origin of the receptors is a man between 18 and 35 years old in good health. Some clones in this sample may be carry-over from other donors' samples. CDR3s include the opening cysteine and the closing phenylalanine or tryptophan. Fields, in order: V gene, clone size, J gene, CDR3 length, D gene, CDR3 protein, CDR3 DNA. D genes are given only for firm matches. Clone size appears in some rows only: once, few, many, or a class for an expanded clone.

V gene: TRBV7-9
clone size: -
J gene: TRBJ2-7
CDR3 length: 15
D gene: -
CDR3 protein: CASSATVQRNQWQYF
CDR3 DNA: TGTGCCAGCAGCGCGACAGTTCAACGTAATCAGTGGCAGTACTTC

V gene: TRBV11-2
clone size: -
J gene: TRBJ1-2
CDR3 length: 15
D gene: TRBD1
CDR3 protein: CASGRPGQKYYGYTF
CDR3 DNA: TGTGCCAGCGGTCGCCCGGGACAGAAGTATTATGGCTACACCTTC

V gene: TRBV28
clone size: -
J gene: TRBJ2-7
CDR3 length: 13
D gene: -
CDR3 protein: CASRNRLWNEQYF
CDR3 DNA: TGTGCCAGCAGAAACCGGCTTTGGAACGAGCAGTACTTC

V gene: TRBV6-6
clone size: -
J gene: TRBJ2-6
CDR3 length: 15
D gene: -
CDR3 protein: CASSSSFSGANVLTF
CDR3 DNA: TGTGCCAGCAGTTCAAGCTTCTCTGGGGCCAACGTCCTGACTTTC

V gene: TRBV28
clone size: -
J gene: TRBJ2-7
CDR3 length: 15
D gene: TRBD2
CDR3 protein: CASRFAGGLSYEQYF
CDR3 DNA: TGTGCCAGCAGGTTTGCGGGAGGTCTATCCTACGAGCAGTACTTC

V gene: TRBV7-9
clone size: -
J gene: TRBJ2-5
CDR3 length: 16
D gene: -
CDR3 protein: CASSPLTGWEWETQYF
CDR3 DNA: TGTGCCAGCAGCCCACTCACAGGGTGGGAGTGGGAGACCCAGTACTTC

V gene: TRBV6-6
clone size: -
J gene: TRBJ1-5
CDR3 length: 14
D gene: TRBD1
CDR3 protein: CASSYLTGDQPQHF
CDR3 DNA: TGTGCCAGCAGTTACTTGACAGGGGATCAGCCCCAGCATTTT

V gene: TRBV11-3
clone size: -
J gene: TRBJ2-7
CDR3 length: 14
D gene: TRBD1
CDR3 protein: CASSPGQGASEQYF
CDR3 DNA: TGTGCCAGCAGCCCCGGACAGGGGGCCTCCGAGCAGTACTTC

V gene: TRBV5-1
clone size: -
J gene: TRBJ1-2
CDR3 length: 15
D gene: -
CDR3 protein: CASSLDVGSGYGYTF
CDR3 DNA: TGCGCCAGCAGCTTGGATGTCGGTTCAGGGTATGGCTACACCTTC

V gene: TRBV6-5
clone size: -
J gene: TRBJ1-3
CDR3 length: 13
D gene: -
CDR3 protein: CASQPGGRNTIYF
CDR3 DNA: TGTGCCAGCCAACCGGGAGGGCGAAACACCATATATTTT

V gene: TRBV19
clone size: once
J gene: TRBJ2-4
CDR3 length: 13
D gene: -
CDR3 protein: CASSIGALEHQYF
CDR3 DNA: TGTGCCAGTAGTATAGGGGCACTGGAGCATCAGTACTTC

V gene: TRBV7-2
clone size: -
J gene: TRBJ2-1
CDR3 length: 12
D gene: -
CDR3 protein: CASSLRSNEQFF
CDR3 DNA: TGTGCCAGCAGCTTAAGGTCCAATGAGCAGTTCTTC

V gene: TRBV6-1
clone size: -
J gene: TRBJ2-3
CDR3 length: 14
D gene: TRBD1
CDR3 protein: CASRAGGVGDTQYF
CDR3 DNA: TGTGCCAGCAGGGCAGGGGGCGTAGGGGATACGCAGTATTTT

V gene: TRBV11-3
clone size: -
J gene: TRBJ2-1
CDR3 length: 14
D gene: -
CDR3 protein: CASSSQSPYNEQFF
CDR3 DNA: TGTGCCAGCAGCTCGCAGAGTCCTTACAATGAGCAGTTCTTC